One sample yielded the 10 T cell receptor beta chains listed below, sequenced in a study of blood T cell repertoires in COVID-19. The data were produced by immunoSEQ multiplex PCR, yet TCRdb's version contains in-frame clones alone and is incomplete. Altogether some 330,000 clones are present, 88% being singletons, with the ten largest covering about 5%. Sequenced input: PBMCs or T cells enriched from blood (not recorded which). Every receptor here comes from a man younger than 45 who had recovered from COVID-19.

This chain connects TRBV2 to TRBJ1-5; 8 bases map to TRBD1. The CDR3 totals 14 residues. Per germline, CDR1 SNHLY and CDR2 FYNNEI. V gave up 5 bases and J gave up 7 bases; unmatched junction bases: 7. The DNA of the CDR3 is TGTGCCAGCAGTTCTCGACAGGGGATCCAGCCCCAGCATTTT. Its protein product is CASSSRQGIQPQHF.

This clone was recorded once. This sequence joins TRBV3-1 (or the pseudogene TRBV3-2) and TRBJ2-7, with TRBD1 identical over 8 bases. Germline CDR1 LGHDT, CDR2 YNNKEL (reference sequence). The CDR3 totals 15 residues. The V and J ends lost 6 bases and 3 bases, in that order; junction bases with no gene match: 10. CDR3 coding DNA: TGTGCCAGCAGTCGACAGGGGACACCCAACTACGAGCAGTACTTC. Translated, it gives CASSRQGTPNYEQYF.

The CDR3 sequence is CASSHTQEDTQYF. The CDR3 DNA follows: TGTGCCAGCTCACATACCCAGGAAGATACGCAGTATTTT. V usage is TRBV18 and J usage is TRBJ2-3, with D hard to call. The germline V gene encodes CDR1 KGHSH and CDR2 LQKENI. Trimming took off 4 bases at V and 5 bases at J, with 10 bases between the two ends. The CDR3 length is 13 residues. The entire variable domain, with the rest obtained from reference TRBV18 and TRBJ2-3, is as follows: NAGVMQNPRHLVRRRGQEARLRCSPMKGHSHVYWYRQLPEEGLKFMVYLQKENIIDESGMPKERFSAEFPKEGPSILRIQQVVRGDSAAYFCASSHTQEDTQYFGPGTRLTVL.

In its sample, this clone was seen once. The J gene is TRBJ2-7, the V gene TRBV7-2; tentatively, D is TRBD1 (6 bases). Germline loops: CDR1 SGHTA, CDR2 FQGNSA. This CDR3 is 14 amino acids long. Trimming removed 2 bases at V and 8 bases at J, with 16 bases between. The CDR3 here is CASSLSPGHQKQYF. The CDR3 DNA sequence: TGTGCCAGCAGCTTAAGCCCGGGACACCAGAAGCAGTACTTC. The full variable domain, in which reference TRBV7-2 and TRBJ2-7 provide the parts outside the CDR3, is GAGVSQSPSNKVTEKGKDVELRCDPISGHTALYWYRQSLGQGLEFLIYFQGNSAPDKSGLPSDRFSAERTGGSVSTLTIQRTQQEDSAVYLCASSLSPGHQKQYFGPGTRLTVT.

J is TRBJ2-7 and V is TRBV11-2, with 9 bases aligning to TRBD2. The CDR3 is made up of 16 amino acids. V shed 4 bases and J 0 bases; nucleotides not matched to a gene: 7. Germline-derived CDR1 and CDR2 are SGHAT and FQNNGV. The CDR3 loop is CASSYAPSGVSYEQYF. CDR3 sequence (DNA): TGTGCCAGCAGCTACGCACCTAGCGGGGTCTCCTACGAGCAGTACTTC.

The chain has TRBV19 and TRBJ1-4; a weak D match, TRBD1 (5 bases). The CDR3 consists of 17 residues. The germline V gene encodes CDR1 LNHDA and CDR2 SQIVND (reference sequence). Trimming stripped 4 bases from V and 7 bases from J, with 22 bases between. CDR3 protein: CASSTPRAGKESEKLFF. Written as DNA, the CDR3 is TGTGCCAGTAGTACCCCCCGAGCAGGGAAGGAAAGTGAAAAACTGTTTTTT.

The chain carries TRBV18 and TRBJ1-2; 8 bases line up with TRBD1. The CDR3 totals 13 residues. The trim removed 6 bases at V and 4 bases at J, leaving 4 bases unmatched. Germline CDR1 and CDR2: KGHSH and LQKENI. The CDR3 coding sequence is TGTGCCAGCTCGATAACAGGGGGCTATGGCTACACCTTC. This codes for CASSITGGYGYTF.

In its sample, this clone was seen once. The rearrangement uses TRBV28 and TRBJ1-4; weak D call: TRBD1 (5 bases). V lost 1 base and J lost 7, with 13 bases in between. CDR1 and CDR2 from the germline V gene are MDHEN and SYDVKM. The CDR3 has 15 residues. CDR3 nucleotide sequence: TGTGCCAGCAGTTTATCCCCGGCAAGGGGTGAAAAACTGTTTTTT. Protein product: CASSLSPARGEKLFF.

This clone appeared a single time. This chain uses TRBV2 with TRBJ1-2; 7 nucleotides match TRBD1. V gave up 5 bases and J gave up 2 bases; unmatched junction bases: 2. Germline V lookup: CDR1 SNHLY, CDR2 FYNNEI. This CDR3 has 13 residues. The CDR3 DNA sequence: TGTGCCAGCAGTCAGACAGGGAACTATGGCTACACCTTC. It yields the protein CASSQTGNYGYTF.

V is TRBV11-2 and J is TRBJ2-3, with TRBD2 matching 9 bases. V dropped 6 bases and J dropped 4; count of bases not matched to a gene: 20. This CDR3 region has 19 residues. From germline, CDR1 is SGHAT and CDR2 FQNNGV. CDR3 coding DNA: TGTGCCAGCAGTGCCACGGGCGGGGGGGCCTACAGGTTCCCAGATACGCAGTATTTT. Its translation is CASSATGGGAYRFPDTQYF.